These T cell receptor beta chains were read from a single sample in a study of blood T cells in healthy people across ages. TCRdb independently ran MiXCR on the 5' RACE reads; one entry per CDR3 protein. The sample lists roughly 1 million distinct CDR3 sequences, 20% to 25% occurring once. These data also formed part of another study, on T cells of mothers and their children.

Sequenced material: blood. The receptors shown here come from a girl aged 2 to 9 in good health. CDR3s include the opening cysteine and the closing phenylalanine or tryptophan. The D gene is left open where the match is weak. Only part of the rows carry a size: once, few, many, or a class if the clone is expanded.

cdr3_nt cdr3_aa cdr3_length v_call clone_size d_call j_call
TGTGCCAGCAGCGTAGAGGGACAGGGCGGTGAAAAACTGTTTTTT CASSVEGQGGEKLFF 15 TRBV9 few TRBD1 TRBJ1-4
TGTGCCAGCAGTCTACGACAGGGGAGGGTCGAGCAGTACTTC CASSLRQGRVEQYF 14 TRBV12-3/TRBV12-4 - - TRBJ2-7
TGCGCCAGCAGCCAAGGCAGACCAGCCCCCTACGAGCAGTACTTC CASSQGRPAPYEQYF 15 TRBV4-1 - - TRBJ2-7
TGCGCCAGCAACGGACTAGCGTCGAATGAGCAGTTCTTC CASNGLASNEQFF 13 TRBV4-1 few TRBD2 TRBJ2-1
TGCAGTGCTAGAGATCTCCCCACCGAGCAGTACTTC CSARDLPTEQYF 12 TRBV20-1 - - TRBJ2-7
TGTGCCAGCAGCGTCTCCGTAGCGGGTGCCTCCTACGAGCAGTACTTC CASSVSVAGASYEQYF 16 TRBV9 - TRBD2 TRBJ2-7
TGTGCCAGCAGTGAACTTCAGATCCGCACAGATACGCAGTATTTT CASSELQIRTDTQYF 15 TRBV6-1 - - TRBJ2-3
TGCAGTGCTAGATCTGGCCACTCCTATGAGCAGTACTTC CSARSGHSYEQYF 13 TRBV20-1 few - TRBJ2-7
TGTGCCATCAGTGGCGAGAATACGCAGTATTTT CAISGENTQYF 11 TRBV10-3 - - TRBJ2-3
TGTGCCAGCAGCAACGGCGGGGAGCAGTACTTC CASSNGGEQYF 11 TRBV6-5 few - TRBJ2-5
TGTGCCAGCAGTTTACAAGGACTAGCGGAATACGAGCAGTACTTC CASSLQGLAEYEQYF 15 TRBV12-3/TRBV12-4 - TRBD2 TRBJ2-7
TGTGCCACTCAAAGGGGGGTTAATGAAAAACTGTTTTTT CATQRGVNEKLFF 13 TRBV12-3/TRBV12-4 - - TRBJ1-4
TGTGCCAGCAGCTTAGGGTCGAGTGAAAAACTGTTTTTT CASSLGSSEKLFF 13 TRBV7-8 many - TRBJ1-4
TGTGCCAGCAGTTACCTTCGCGGGAACTCTGGGGCCAACGTCCTGACTTTC CASSYLRGNSGANVLTF 17 TRBV6-2/TRBV6-3 - - TRBJ2-6
TGTGCCAGCAGTGAATGGGTGCCTGAAGCTTTCTTT CASSEWVPEAFF 12 TRBV6-1 - - TRBJ1-1
TGCAGTGTCTTTGACGGGGCCCAAGAGACCCAGTACTTC CSVFDGAQETQYF 13 TRBV20-1 - - TRBJ2-5
TGTGCCAGCAATCAAGGGGCCTACGAGCAGTACTTC CASNQGAYEQYF 12 TRBV2 - - TRBJ2-7
TGTGCCAGCAGTTCTTTAATAGGGGTGGCTGAAGCTTTCTTT CASSSLIGVAEAFF 14 TRBV12-3/TRBV12-4 few - TRBJ1-1
TGTGCCACCAGCAGAGACAGGGGGCTGAGGAATTTACCCCTCCACTTT CATSRDRGLRNLPLHF 16 TRBV15 - TRBD1 TRBJ1-6
TGCGCCAGCAGCCAAGAAGGTGAAGGGTCTGGGGCCAACGTCCTGACTTTC CASSQEGEGSGANVLTF 17 TRBV4-1 - - TRBJ2-6
TGTGCCACCAGTGATTCGAGGGAAGGGTCTACCGGCACAGATACGCAGTATTTT CATSDSREGSTGTDTQYF 18 TRBV24-1 - - TRBJ2-3
TGTGCCAGCAGTTACGCTAGCCCTTACAATGAGCAGTTCTTC CASSYASPYNEQFF 14 TRBV6-2/TRBV6-3 few - TRBJ2-1
TGCAGCGTTGTGCAGGGGCGGTACTACGAGCAGTACTTC CSVVQGRYYEQYF 13 TRBV29-1 - - TRBJ2-7
TGCAGTGCTAGAGATTCACTCGGATCTTCGGGATACGAGCAGTACTTC CSARDSLGSSGYEQYF 16 TRBV20-1 few - TRBJ2-7
TGTGCCAGCAGTTCTATTAGGGACTTTGACACAGATACGCAGTATTTT CASSSIRDFDTDTQYF 16 TRBV12-3/TRBV12-4 many - TRBJ2-3
TGTGCCAGCAGCTTAAACCCCCAAGAGACCCAGTACTTC CASSLNPQETQYF 13 TRBV7-2 few - TRBJ2-5
TGCAGCGTGGTACCGGGACTAGCGGATAATGAGCAGTTCTTC CSVVPGLADNEQFF 14 TRBV29-1 - TRBD2 TRBJ2-1
TGTGCCAGCAGCTTAGGAACAGGCCGTAATGAAAAACTGTTTTTT CASSLGTGRNEKLFF 15 TRBV7-9 few - TRBJ1-4
TGTGCCAACCCCCAGGGCGGGACAGGGGTGAACGAGCAGTACTTC CANPQGGTGVNEQYF 15 TRBV9 few TRBD1 TRBJ2-7
TGCAGCGTTAAACAGGGCGCAACTAATGAAAAACTGTTTTTT CSVKQGATNEKLFF 14 TRBV29-1 few - TRBJ1-4
TGTGCCAGTAGTATGGAGCAGAATGAAAAACTGTTTTTT CASSMEQNEKLFF 13 TRBV19 - - TRBJ1-4
TGCAGTGCTAGAGATCAATGGACAGGGGTAACCGGGGAGCTGTTTTTT CSARDQWTGVTGELFF 16 TRBV20-1 many TRBD1 TRBJ2-2
TGTGCCAGCAGCCAAGACGGACTAGCGGGAGGGCCGGTCTATGAGCAGTTCTTC CASSQDGLAGGPVYEQFF 18 TRBV3-1 - TRBD2 TRBJ2-1
TGTGCCACCAGCAGAGACCCAGGGCCCTACGAGCAGTACTTC CATSRDPGPYEQYF 14 TRBV15 - - TRBJ2-7